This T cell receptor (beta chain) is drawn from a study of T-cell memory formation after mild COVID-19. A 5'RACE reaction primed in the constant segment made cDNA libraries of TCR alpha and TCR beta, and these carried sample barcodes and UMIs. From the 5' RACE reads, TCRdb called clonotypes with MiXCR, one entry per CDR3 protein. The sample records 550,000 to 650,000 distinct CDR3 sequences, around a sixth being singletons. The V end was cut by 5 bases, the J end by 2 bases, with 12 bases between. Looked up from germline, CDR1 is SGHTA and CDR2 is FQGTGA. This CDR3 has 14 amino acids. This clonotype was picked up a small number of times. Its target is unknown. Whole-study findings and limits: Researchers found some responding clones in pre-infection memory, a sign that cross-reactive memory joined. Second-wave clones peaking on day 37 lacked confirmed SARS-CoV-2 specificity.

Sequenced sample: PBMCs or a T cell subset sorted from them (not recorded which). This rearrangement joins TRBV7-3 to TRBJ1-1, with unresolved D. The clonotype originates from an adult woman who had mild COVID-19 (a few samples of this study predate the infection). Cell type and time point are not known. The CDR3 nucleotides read TGTGCCAGCAGCCCTTCTCCTACTAACACTGAAGCTTTCTTT. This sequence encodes CASSPSPTNTEAFF.